The entry below describes one T cell receptor beta chain. What it binds is not known. With UMIs, 5'RACE template switching was used to make TCR beta cDNA. TCRdb re-analyzed the 5' RACE reads; it lists each CDR3 protein once, without DNA. The sample totals roughly 150,000 distinct CDR3 sequences. The CDR3 runs to 17 residues. Germline V gene lookup returns CDR1 SGHAT and CDR2 FQNNGV. The data originate from a study of T cells expressing NK-cell markers. Overall study: Seven of the eight sequenced donors were classified as HCMV-seropositive, and one was classified as seronegative.

Study-level results: Whether expanded NKG2C+ T cell clones recognized HCMV stayed uncertain. Of the CD8+ T cells in six or seven donors, about 1.0-7.5% belonged to dominant NKG2C+ clonotypes.

The sample consisted of blood T cells: a sorted CD56 or NKG2C T cell subset, CD4+ or CD8+ T cells, or bulk PBMC T cells (not recorded which). The chain combines TRBV11-2 with TRBJ2-2; TCRdb calls TRBD1, which cannot be checked without DNA. The receptor was isolated from a man aged 18-69 years in good health. The CDR3 is CASSVGFGGGNTGELFF. Looking up the rest from reference TRBV11-2 and TRBJ2-2 gives the full variable domain: EAGVAQSPRYKIIEKRQSVAFWCNPISGHATLYWYQQILGQGPKLLIQFQNNGVVDDSQLPKDRFSAERLKGVDSTLKIQPAKLEDSAVYLCASSVGFGGGNTGELFFGEGSRLTVL.